This record looks at one T cell receptor beta chain sequence and its context. Antigen: not known. One end of the junction fails to match germline, which may point to a read error. The data belong to a study of blood T cells in healthy people across ages. Study-wide findings and caveats: The study found more naive CD4+ cells and higher diversity in long-lived than aged donors.

Isolated per sample were at least 6 million PBMCs. Each sample yielded at least 5 micrograms of PBMC total RNA. A second PCR of 7 to 11 cycles used a sample-barcoded 5' primer and a J-beta primer mix. Each of the cDNA molecules was tagged by a template-switch adaptor with 12 random nucleotides. MiXCR, applied by TCRdb to the 5' RACE reads, yields one record per CDR3 protein. The sample has about 940,000 distinct CDR3 sequences; around 48% are singletons. Sequencing was done on a sample of blood. This TCR was recovered from a man younger than 45 in good health.

CDR3 sequence: CASSDSDWTSGERFF. CDR3 coding DNA: TGTGCCAGCAGTGATTCCGACTGGACTAGCGGTGAGCGGTTCTTC. The rearrangement links TRBV2 to TRBJ2-1; 10 bases line up with TRBD2. Looked up from germline, CDR1 is SNHLY and CDR2 is FYNNEI. The CDR3 spans 15 residues.